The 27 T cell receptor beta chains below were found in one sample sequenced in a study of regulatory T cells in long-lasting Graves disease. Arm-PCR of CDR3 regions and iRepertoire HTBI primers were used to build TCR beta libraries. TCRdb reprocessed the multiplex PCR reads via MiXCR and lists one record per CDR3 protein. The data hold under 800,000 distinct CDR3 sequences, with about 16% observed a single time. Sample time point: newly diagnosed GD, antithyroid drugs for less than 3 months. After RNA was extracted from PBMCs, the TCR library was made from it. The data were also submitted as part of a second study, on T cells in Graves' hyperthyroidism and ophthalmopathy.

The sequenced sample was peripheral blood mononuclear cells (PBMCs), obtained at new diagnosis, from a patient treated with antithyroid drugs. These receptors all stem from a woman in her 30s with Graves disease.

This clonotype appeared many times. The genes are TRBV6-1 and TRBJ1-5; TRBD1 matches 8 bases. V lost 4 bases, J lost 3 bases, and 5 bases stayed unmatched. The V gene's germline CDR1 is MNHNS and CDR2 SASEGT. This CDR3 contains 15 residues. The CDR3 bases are TGTGCCAGCAGTGTGACAGGGGACTTCAATCAGCCCCAGCATTTT. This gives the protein CASSVTGDFNQPQHF.

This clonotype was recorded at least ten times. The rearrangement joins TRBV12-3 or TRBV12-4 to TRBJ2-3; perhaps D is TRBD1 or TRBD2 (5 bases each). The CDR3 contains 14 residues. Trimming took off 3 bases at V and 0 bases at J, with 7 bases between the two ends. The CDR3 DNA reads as TGTGCCAGCAGTTTCCGGGACAGCACAGATACGCAGTATTTT. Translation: CASSFRDSTDTQYF.

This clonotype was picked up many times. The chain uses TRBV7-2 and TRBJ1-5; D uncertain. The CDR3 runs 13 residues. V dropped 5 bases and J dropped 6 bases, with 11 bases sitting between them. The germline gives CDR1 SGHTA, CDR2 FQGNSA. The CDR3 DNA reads TGTGCCAGCAGCCCAACCCCGGGTCAGCCCCAGCATTTT. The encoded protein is CASSPTPGQPQHF.

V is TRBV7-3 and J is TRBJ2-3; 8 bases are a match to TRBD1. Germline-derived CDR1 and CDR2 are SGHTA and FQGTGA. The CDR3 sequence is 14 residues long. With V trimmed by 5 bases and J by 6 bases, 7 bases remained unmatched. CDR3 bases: TGTGCCAGCAGCCCACGACAGGGGTCGGATACGCAGTATTTT. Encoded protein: CASSPRQGSDTQYF.

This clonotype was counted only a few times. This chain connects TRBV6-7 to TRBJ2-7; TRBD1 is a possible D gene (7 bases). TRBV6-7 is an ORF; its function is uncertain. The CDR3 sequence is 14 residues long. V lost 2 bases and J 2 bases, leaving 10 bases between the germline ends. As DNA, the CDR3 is TGTGCCAGCAGTTACGACAGGGAGGCCTACGAGCAGTACTTC. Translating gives CASSYDREAYEQYF.

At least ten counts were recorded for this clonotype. The CDR3 coding sequence is TGTGCCAGCAGCGCAAGACAGGGCTCAGGGGGCAATGAGCAGTTCTTC. Protein: CASSARQGSGGNEQFF. This chain joins TRBV7-3 and TRBJ2-1; 7 bases match TRBD1. CDR3 length equals 16 residues. J gave up 6 bases and V 5 bases, and 13 bases lay outside the gene matches. Germline-derived CDR1 and CDR2 are SGHTA and FQGTGA.

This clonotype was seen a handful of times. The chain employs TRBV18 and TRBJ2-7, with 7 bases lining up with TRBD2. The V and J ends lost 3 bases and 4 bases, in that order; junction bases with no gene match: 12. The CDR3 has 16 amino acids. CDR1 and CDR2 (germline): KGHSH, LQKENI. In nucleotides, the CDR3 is TGTGCCAGCTCACCCCCCTCGGCGGGAGAGGGGTACGAGCAGTACTTC. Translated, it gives CASSPPSAGEGYEQYF.

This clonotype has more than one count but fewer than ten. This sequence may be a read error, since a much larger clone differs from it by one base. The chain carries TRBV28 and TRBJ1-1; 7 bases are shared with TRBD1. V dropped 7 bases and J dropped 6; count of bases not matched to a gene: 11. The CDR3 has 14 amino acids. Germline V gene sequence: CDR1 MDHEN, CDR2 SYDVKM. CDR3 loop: CASTEWTGPAEAFF. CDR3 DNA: TGTGCCAGCACTGAATGGACAGGCCCTGCTGAAGCTTTCTTT.

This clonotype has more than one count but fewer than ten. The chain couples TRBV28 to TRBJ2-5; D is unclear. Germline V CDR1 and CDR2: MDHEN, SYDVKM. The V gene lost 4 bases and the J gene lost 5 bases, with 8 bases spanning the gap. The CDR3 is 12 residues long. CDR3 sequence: CASSSNSETQYF. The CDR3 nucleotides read TGTGCCAGCAGTTCCAACTCTGAGACCCAGTACTTC.

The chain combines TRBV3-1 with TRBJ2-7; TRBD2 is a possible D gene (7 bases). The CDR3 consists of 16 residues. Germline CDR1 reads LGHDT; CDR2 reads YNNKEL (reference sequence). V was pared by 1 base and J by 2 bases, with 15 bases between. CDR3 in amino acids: CASSQVPSGTTYEQYF. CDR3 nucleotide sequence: TGTGCCAGCAGCCAAGTCCCCAGCGGGACAACCTACGAGCAGTACTTC.

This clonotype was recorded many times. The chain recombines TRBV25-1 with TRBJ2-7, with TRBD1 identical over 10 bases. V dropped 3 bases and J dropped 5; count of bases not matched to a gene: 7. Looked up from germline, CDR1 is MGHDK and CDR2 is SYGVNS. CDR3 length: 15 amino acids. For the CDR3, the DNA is TGTGCCAGCAGTGAGATCGGGACAGGGGCCAACGAGCAGTACTTC. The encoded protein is CASSEIGTGANEQYF.

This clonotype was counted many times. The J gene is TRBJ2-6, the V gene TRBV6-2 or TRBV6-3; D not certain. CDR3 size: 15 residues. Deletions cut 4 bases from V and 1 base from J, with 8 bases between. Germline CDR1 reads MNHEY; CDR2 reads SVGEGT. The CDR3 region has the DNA TGTGCCAGCAGTTTACCTGGGTCTGGGGCCAACGTCCTGACTTTC. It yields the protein CASSLPGSGANVLTF.

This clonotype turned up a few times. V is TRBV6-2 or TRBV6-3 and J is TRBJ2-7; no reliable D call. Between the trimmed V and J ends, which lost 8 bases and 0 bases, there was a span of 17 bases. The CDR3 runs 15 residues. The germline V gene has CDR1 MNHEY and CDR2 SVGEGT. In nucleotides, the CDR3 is TGTGCCAGCGGCCTCGCCGGACGGAGCTCCTACGAGCAGTACTTC. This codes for CASGLAGRSSYEQYF.

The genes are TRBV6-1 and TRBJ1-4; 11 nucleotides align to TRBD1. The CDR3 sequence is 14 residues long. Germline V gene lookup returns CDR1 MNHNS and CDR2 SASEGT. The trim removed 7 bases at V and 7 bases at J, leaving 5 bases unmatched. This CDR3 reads CASTPGTGGEKLFF. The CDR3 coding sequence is TGTGCCAGCACCCCCGGGACAGGGGGTGAAAAACTGTTTTTT.

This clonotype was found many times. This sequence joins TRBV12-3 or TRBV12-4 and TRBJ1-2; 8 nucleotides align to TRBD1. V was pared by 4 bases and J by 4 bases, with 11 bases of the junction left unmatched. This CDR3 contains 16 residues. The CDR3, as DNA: TGTGCCAGCAGTTCCTCGAACAGGGGGAAGTTCTATGGCTACACCTTC. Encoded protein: CASSSSNRGKFYGYTF.

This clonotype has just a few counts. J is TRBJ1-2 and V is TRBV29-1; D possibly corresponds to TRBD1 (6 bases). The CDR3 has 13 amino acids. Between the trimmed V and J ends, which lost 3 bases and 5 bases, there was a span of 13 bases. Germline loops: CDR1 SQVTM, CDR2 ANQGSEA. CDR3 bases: TGCAGCGTTGACAGGGGAGGGGAATATGGCTACACCTTC. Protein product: CSVDRGGEYGYTF.

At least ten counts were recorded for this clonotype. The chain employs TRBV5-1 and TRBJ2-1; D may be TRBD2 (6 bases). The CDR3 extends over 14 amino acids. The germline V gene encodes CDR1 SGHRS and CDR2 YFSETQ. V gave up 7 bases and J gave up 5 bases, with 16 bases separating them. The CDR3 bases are TGCGCCAGCCGCGGGGATAGCGGAAACAATGAGCAGTTCTTC. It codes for CASRGDSGNNEQFF.

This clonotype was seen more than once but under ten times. CDR3 sequence reads: CSARDPLMGMSTEAFF. The CDR3 region has the DNA TGCAGTGCGAGGGATCCCCTGATGGGTATGAGCACTGAAGCTTTCTTT. The rearrangement links TRBV20-1 to TRBJ1-1; no definite D call. CDR3 length: 16 residues. Germline V gene data show CDR1 as DFQATT and CDR2 as SNEGSKA (reference sequence). Trimming removed 6 bases at V and 4 bases at J, with 24 bases between.

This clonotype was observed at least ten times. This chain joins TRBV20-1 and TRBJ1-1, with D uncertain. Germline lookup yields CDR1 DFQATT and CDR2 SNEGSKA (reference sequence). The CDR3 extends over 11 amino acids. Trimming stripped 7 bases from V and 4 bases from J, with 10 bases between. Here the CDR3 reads CSGTDLTEAFF. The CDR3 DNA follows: TGCAGTGGGACGGACCTCACTGAAGCTTTCTTT.

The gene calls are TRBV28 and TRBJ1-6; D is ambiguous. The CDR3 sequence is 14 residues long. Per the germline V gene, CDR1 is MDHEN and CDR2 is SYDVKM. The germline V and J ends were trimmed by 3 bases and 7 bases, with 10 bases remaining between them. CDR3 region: CASSLGTPNSPLHF. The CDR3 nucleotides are TGTGCCAGCAGTTTGGGAACGCCCAATTCACCCCTCCACTTT.

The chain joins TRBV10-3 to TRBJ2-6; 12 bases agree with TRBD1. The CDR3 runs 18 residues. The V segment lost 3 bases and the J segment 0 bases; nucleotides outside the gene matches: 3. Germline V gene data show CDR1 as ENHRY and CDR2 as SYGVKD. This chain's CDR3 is CAISDGTGGISGANVLTF. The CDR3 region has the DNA TGTGCCATCAGTGATGGGACAGGGGGCATCTCTGGGGCCAACGTCCTGACTTTC.

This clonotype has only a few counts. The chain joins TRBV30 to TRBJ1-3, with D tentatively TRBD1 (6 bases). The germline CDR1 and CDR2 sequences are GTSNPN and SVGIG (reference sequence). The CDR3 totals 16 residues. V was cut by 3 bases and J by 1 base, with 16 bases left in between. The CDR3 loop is CAWRELQGKSGNTIYF. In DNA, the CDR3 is TGTGCCTGGAGAGAGCTCCAGGGGAAGTCTGGAAACACCATATATTTT.

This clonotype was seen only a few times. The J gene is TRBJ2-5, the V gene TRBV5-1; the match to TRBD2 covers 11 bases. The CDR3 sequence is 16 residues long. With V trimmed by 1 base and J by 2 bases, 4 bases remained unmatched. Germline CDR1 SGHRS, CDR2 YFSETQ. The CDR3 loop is CASSLSSGGSQETQYF. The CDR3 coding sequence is TGCGCCAGCAGCTTGTCTAGCGGGGGGTCTCAAGAGACCCAGTACTTC.

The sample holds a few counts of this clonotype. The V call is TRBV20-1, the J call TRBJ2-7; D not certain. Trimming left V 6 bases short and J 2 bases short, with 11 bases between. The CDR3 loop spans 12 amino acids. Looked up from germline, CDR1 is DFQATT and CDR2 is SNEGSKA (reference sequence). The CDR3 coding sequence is TGCAGTGCCCTGGACGGAGCCTACGAGCAGTACTTC. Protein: CSALDGAYEQYF.

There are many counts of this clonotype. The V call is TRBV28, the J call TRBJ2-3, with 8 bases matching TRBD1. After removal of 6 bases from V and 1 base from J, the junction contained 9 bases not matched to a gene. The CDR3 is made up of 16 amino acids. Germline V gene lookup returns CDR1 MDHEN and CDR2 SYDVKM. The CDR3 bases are TGTGCCAGCAGCCGAGGCGGGACAGGAGGCACAGATACGCAGTATTTT. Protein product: CASSRGGTGGTDTQYF.

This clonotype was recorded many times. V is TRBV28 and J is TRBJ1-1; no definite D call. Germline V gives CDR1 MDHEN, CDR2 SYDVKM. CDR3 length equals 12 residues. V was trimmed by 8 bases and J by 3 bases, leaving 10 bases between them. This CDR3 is CASEGWDTEAFF. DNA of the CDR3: TGTGCCAGCGAGGGATGGGACACTGAAGCTTTCTTT. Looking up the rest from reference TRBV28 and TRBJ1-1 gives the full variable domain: DVKVTQSSRYLVKRTGEKVFLECVQDMDHENMFWYRQDPGLGLRLIYFSYDVKMKEKGDIPEGYSVSREKKERFSLILESASTNQTSMYLCASEGWDTEAFFGQGTRLTVV.

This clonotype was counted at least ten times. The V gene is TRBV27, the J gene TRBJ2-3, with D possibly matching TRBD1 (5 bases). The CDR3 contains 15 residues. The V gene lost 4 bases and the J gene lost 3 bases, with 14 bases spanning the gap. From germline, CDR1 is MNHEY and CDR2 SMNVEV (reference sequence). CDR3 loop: CASSSQGVITDTQYF. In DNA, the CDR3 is TGTGCCAGCAGTTCGCAAGGGGTAATTACAGATACGCAGTATTTT.